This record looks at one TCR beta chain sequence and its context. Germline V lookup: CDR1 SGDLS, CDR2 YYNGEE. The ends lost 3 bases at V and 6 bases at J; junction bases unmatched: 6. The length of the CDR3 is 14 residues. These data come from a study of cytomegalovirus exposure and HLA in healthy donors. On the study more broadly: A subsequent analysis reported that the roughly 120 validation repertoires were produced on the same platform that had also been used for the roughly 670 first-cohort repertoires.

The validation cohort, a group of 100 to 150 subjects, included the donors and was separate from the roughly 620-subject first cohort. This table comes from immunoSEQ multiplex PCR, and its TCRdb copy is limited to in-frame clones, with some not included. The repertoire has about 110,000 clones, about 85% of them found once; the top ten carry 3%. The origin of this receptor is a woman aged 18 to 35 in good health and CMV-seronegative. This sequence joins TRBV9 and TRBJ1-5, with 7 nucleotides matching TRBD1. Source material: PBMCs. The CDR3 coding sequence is TGTGCCAGCAGCGCGGGACAGCAGGGTCAGCCCCAGCATTTT. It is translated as CASSAGQQGQPQHF.